This TCR beta chain was obtained from a study of technical replicates of blood from a few donors. Looked up from germline, CDR1 is MNHNS and CDR2 is SASEGT. This CDR3 is 11 amino acids long. Profiling relied on immunoSEQ multiplex PCR, and the TCRdb table lists in-frame clones only, not all of them. Of some 73,000 clones in the sample, 90% to 95% were seen once. Concerning this clone itself: Mismatch with germline at one junction end may stem from a read error.

This chain uses TRBV6-1 with TRBJ2-3; 9 positions match TRBD2. The specimen sequenced was PBMCs. This receptor was obtained from a human donor in good health. Some clones in this sample may be carry-over from other donors' samples. The CDR3 is CASTERGAGHF. The CDR3 nucleotides are TGTGCCAGCACCGAGCGGGGGGCCGGGCATTTT.